The 16 T cell receptor beta chains given below trace back to one sample, sequenced in a study of T cells in Graves' hyperthyroidism and ophthalmopathy. Researchers took RNA transcripts and amplified the TCR beta CDR3 regions from them. When the TCR CDR3 underwent first-round RT-PCR, the HTBI primer set was used. TCRdb re-analysed the multiplex PCR reads in MiXCR, keeping a single row per CDR3 protein. Altogether under 450,000 distinct CDR3 sequences are present, about 18% being singletons, with the ten largest covering roughly a third. Input material: blood. The source of these receptors is a woman aged 25 to 39 with Graves' hyperthyroidism that later progressed to Graves' ophthalmopathy.

This clonotype turned up a few times. The chain recombines TRBV4-1 with TRBJ1-5, with 9 bases matching TRBD1. Trimming removed 1 base from V and 8 bases from J; junction bases left unmatched: 6. Germline lookup yields CDR1 MGHRA and CDR2 YSYEKL. The CDR3 runs to 15 residues. CDR3 nucleotide sequence: TGCGCCAGCAGCCAAGTCCCGGGACAGGGTGAGCCCCAGCATTTT. The encoded protein is CASSQVPGQGEPQHF.

This clonotype was picked up many times. The genes are TRBV18 and TRBJ2-7; D gene uncertain. In germline, CDR1 is KGHSH, CDR2 LQKENI. V dropped 3 bases and J dropped 4 bases, with 7 bases sitting between them. The CDR3 contains 12 residues. The CDR3, as DNA: TGTGCCAGCTCACCCCCTCGGTACGAGCAGTACTTC. Protein sequence: CASSPPRYEQYF. The variable domain in full, completed from reference TRBV18 and TRBJ2-7, reads NAGVMQNPRHLVRRRGQEARLRCSPMKGHSHVYWYRQLPEEGLKFMVYLQKENIIDESGMPKERFSAEFPKEGPSILRIQQVVRGDSAAYFCASSPPRYEQYFGPGTRLTVT.

In its sample, this clonotype was seen many times. This chain uses TRBV6-1 with TRBJ1-3; D is undetermined. Per germline, CDR1 MNHNS and CDR2 SASEGT. V was pared by 0 bases and J by 2 bases, with 14 bases between. This CDR3 is built from 17 residues. CDR3: CASSEAGTGWTGNTIYF. As DNA, the CDR3 is TGTGCCAGCAGTGAAGCGGGAACCGGTTGGACTGGAAACACCATATATTTT.

Concerning this clonotype itself: This may arise from a read error, as a much more abundant clone is one base away. This sequence joins TRBV15 and TRBJ1-2; D may be TRBD1 (6 bases). The CDR3 loop spans 14 amino acids. From germline, CDR1 is LNHNV and CDR2 YYDKDF (reference sequence). CDR3 region: CATSRDQGNYGYAF. For the CDR3, the DNA is TGTGCCACCAGCAGGGACCAGGGGAACTATGGCTACGCCTTC.

This clonotype was recorded many times. The chain links TRBV28 to TRBJ2-1; D is tentatively TRBD1 or TRBD2 (6 bases each). Germline V gene lookup returns CDR1 MDHEN and CDR2 SYDVKM. CDR3 length: 16 amino acids. V was shortened by 2 bases and J by 2 bases, with 13 bases between the two germline ends. In DNA, the CDR3 is TGTGCCAGCAGTTTAAGGGGGGTACGAACCTACAATGAGCAGTTCTTC. Its translation: CASSLRGVRTYNEQFF.

This clonotype has more than one count but fewer than ten. The CDR3: CASTLRGTDTQYF. CDR3 in DNA: TGCGCCAGCACCCTTAGGGGCACAGATACGCAGTATTTT. The chain couples TRBV4-1 to TRBJ2-3; D is ambiguous. The CDR3 loop spans 13 amino acids. Germline CDR1 is MGHRA and CDR2 is YSYEKL. Trimming stripped 7 bases from V and 1 base from J, with 9 bases between.

V and J are TRBV15 and TRBJ1-3; D ambiguous. Trimming removed 0 bases from V and 0 bases from J, with 12 bases in between. This CDR3 spans 17 amino acids. The germline gives CDR1 LNHNV, CDR2 YYDKDF (reference sequence). CDR3 sequence (DNA): TGTGCCACCAGCAGAGATCAACCCAGCAGCTCTGGAAACACCATATATTTT. This codes for CATSRDQPSSSGNTIYF.

In this sample, this clonotype turned up many times. The J gene is TRBJ1-2, the V gene TRBV7-8; no reliable D call. CDR3 length: 14 amino acids. V was shortened by 2 bases and J by 5 bases, with 12 bases between the two germline ends. The germline gives CDR1 SGHVS, CDR2 FQNEAQ. The CDR3 coding sequence is TGTGCCAGCAGCTTACAGGAGGCGTTATATGGCTACACCTTC. It specifies CASSLQEALYGYTF.

This clonotype was counted ten times or more. The chain has TRBV3-1 and TRBJ2-7; D is possibly TRBD1 (6 bases). Germline CDR1 is LGHDT and CDR2 is YNNKEL (reference sequence). This CDR3 has 12 residues. V lost 3 bases, J lost 7 bases, and 10 bases lay in between. The CDR3 sequence: CASSQVGTEQYF. Here the CDR3 DNA reads TGTGCCAGCAGCCAGGTAGGGACAGAGCAGTACTTC.

A few counts support this clonotype. This could be a read error, since a much larger clone is one nucleotide away. The genes are TRBV30 and TRBJ1-1; possible D gene TRBD1, 6 bases. V was trimmed by 5 bases and J by 4 bases, leaving 17 bases between them. The CDR3 length is 14 residues. Germline V gene sequence: CDR1 GTSNPN, CDR2 SVGIG (reference sequence). CDR3 in DNA: TGTGCCTGGGCCCCGGTAGGGGGAGTCACTGAAGCTTTCTTT. Its protein product is CAWAPVGGVTEAFF.

This clonotype appeared many times. This rearrangement joins TRBV11-2 to TRBJ1-2; no definite D call. V was cut by 3 bases and J by 4 bases, with 6 bases left in between. CDR1 and CDR2 (germline): SGHAT, FQNNGV. The CDR3 is 12 residues long. The CDR3 loop is CASSFSPYGYTF. Here the CDR3 DNA reads TGTGCCAGCAGCTTTTCACCCTATGGCTACACCTTC.

This clonotype was seen many times. V gene TRBV3-1 combines with J gene TRBJ2-7, with D maybe TRBD1 (5 bases). The V and J ends lost 5 bases and 3 bases respectively, with 14 bases between them. The germline CDR1 and CDR2 sequences are LGHDT and YNNKEL (reference sequence). The length of the CDR3 is 14 residues. CDR3 in DNA: TGTGCCAGCAGCACAGGCTTTGAGAGCTACGAGCAGTACTTC. Amino acid sequence: CASSTGFESYEQYF.

The table lists this clonotype with a few counts. CDR3 in DNA: TGCAGTGCTAGATGGGAGGAACAGGGGTTGAATCAGCCCCAGCATTTT. This codes for CSARWEEQGLNQPQHF. The V and J genes are TRBV20-1 and TRBJ1-5, with 7 positions matching TRBD1. The CDR3 spans 16 residues. V was clipped by 2 bases and J by 4 bases; unmatched bases: 11. Germline CDR1 DFQATT, CDR2 SNEGSKA (reference sequence).

This clonotype appeared many times. V gene TRBV6-1 combines with J gene TRBJ1-3; no reliable D call. Trimming stripped 2 bases from V and 0 bases from J, with 14 bases between. This CDR3 is built from 17 residues. CDR1 and CDR2 (germline): MNHNS, SASEGT. The CDR3 spells CASSESAILRSGNTIYF. DNA of the CDR3: TGTGCCAGCAGTGAATCCGCGATTCTCCGCTCTGGAAACACCATATATTTT.

This chain uses TRBV7-9 with TRBJ2-3, with TRBD2 identical over 8 bases. The length of the CDR3 is 15 residues. V lost 1 base to trimming and J lost 6 bases; unmatched junction nucleotides: 6. Germline CDR1 is SEHNR and CDR2 is FQNEAQ (reference sequence). For the CDR3, the DNA is TGTGCCAGCAGCTTAGATAGCGGGGAAAGCGATACGCAGTATTTT. It encodes CASSLDSGESDTQYF.

This clonotype has at least ten counts. J is TRBJ2-1 and V is TRBV4-1, with TRBD2 as a possible D gene (7 bases). CDR1 is MGHRA, CDR2 YSYEKL, per germline. The CDR3 has 14 residues. V lost 0 bases and J 8 bases, leaving 11 bases between the germline ends. For the CDR3, the DNA is TGCGCCAGCAGCCAAGAAGGGGGGGATTATGAGCAGTTCTTC. As protein: CASSQEGGDYEQFF.